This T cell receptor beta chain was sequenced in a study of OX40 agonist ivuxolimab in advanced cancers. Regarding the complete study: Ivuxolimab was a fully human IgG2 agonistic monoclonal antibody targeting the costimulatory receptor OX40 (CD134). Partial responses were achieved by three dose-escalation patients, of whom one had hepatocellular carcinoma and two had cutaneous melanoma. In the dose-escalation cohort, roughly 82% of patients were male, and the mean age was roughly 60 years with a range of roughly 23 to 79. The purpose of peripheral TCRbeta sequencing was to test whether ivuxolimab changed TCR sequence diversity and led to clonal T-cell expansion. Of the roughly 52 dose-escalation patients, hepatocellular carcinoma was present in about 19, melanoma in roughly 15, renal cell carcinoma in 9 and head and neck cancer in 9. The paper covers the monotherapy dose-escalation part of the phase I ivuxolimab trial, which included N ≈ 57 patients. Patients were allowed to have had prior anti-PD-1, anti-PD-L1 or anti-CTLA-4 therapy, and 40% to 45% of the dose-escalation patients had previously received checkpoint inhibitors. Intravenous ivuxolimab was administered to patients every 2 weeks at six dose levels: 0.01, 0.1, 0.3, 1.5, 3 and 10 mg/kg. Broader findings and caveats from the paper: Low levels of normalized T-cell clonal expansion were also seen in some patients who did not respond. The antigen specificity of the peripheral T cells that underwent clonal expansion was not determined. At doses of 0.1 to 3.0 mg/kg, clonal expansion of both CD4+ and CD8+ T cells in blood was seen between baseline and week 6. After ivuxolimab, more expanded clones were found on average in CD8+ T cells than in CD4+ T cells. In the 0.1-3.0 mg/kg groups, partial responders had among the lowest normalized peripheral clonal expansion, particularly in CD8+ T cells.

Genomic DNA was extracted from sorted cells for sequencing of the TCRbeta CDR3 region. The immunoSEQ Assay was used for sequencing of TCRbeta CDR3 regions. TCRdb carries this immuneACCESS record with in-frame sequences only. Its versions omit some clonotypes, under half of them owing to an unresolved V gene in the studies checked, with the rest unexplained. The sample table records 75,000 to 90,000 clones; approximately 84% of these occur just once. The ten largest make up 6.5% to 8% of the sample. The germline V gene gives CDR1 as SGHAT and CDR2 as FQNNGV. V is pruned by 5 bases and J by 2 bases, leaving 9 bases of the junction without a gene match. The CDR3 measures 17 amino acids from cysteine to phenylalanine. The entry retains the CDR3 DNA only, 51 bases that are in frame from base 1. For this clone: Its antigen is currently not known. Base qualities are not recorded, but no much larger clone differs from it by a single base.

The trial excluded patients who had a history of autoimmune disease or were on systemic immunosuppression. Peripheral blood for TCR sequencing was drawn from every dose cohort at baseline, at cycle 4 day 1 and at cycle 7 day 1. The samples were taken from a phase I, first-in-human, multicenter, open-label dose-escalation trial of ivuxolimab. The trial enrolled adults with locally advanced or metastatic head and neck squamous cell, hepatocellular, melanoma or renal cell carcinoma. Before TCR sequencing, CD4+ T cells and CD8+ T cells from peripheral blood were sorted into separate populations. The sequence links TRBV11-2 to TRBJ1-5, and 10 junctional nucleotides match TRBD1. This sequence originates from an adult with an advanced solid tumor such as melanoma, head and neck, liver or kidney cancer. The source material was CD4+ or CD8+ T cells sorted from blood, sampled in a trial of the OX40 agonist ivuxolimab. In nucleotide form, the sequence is TGTGCCAGCAGCCCAATGACAGGGGGCAGCGGCAATCAGCCCCAGCATTTT. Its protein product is CASSPMTGGSGNQPQHF.